The entry that follows covers one T cell receptor beta chain sequence. This entry is derived from a study of blood T cell repertoires in COVID-19. About the research overall: Samples representing acute and convalescent COVID-19 were sourced from the United States, Italy and Spain. The cDNA or gDNA used as material had been derived from T cells, B-cell-depleted T cells, or PBMCs.

Germline-derived CDR1 and CDR2 are SGHNT and YENEEA. CDR3 size: 17 residues. V shed 5 bases and J 4 bases; nucleotides not matched to a gene: 6. Original analysis: Amplification with reference gene primers provided the estimates of nucleated cell counts. The data were produced by immunoSEQ multiplex PCR, yet TCRdb's version contains in-frame clones alone and is incomplete. V and J calls and clone size are those listed in that table; D and trimming were worked out from the DNA. The table includes 150,000 to 200,000 clones, 88% detected once. The clonotype was recovered from a man in his sixties with acute or convalescent COVID-19. V and J are TRBV11-3 and TRBJ2-6; TRBD1 aligns across 12 bases. Input material: peripheral blood. The CDR3 region has the DNA TGTGCCAGCAGCCCCGGGACAGGGGGCGCGGGGGCCAACGTCCTGACTTTC. Its protein product is CASSPGTGGAGANVLTF.